The 21 T cell receptor beta chains below come from one sample, sequenced in a study of regulatory T cells in long-lasting Graves disease. Time point denoted: persistent/refractory GD, antithyroid drugs over 5 years with positive TRAb. Isolated PBMC RNA provided the starting material for the TCR library. Arm-PCR of CDR3 regions and iRepertoire HTBI primers were the basis on which TCR beta libraries were built. TCRdb called the multiplex PCR reads again in MiXCR, with one record for every CDR3 protein. Seen here are 400,000 to 500,000 distinct CDR3 sequences, under 25% observed once, and the top ten hold roughly an eighth. This material consisted of peripheral blood mononuclear cells (PBMCs), taken when the disease was refractory, from a patient treated with antithyroid drugs. These receptors were collected from a female donor with Graves disease.

This clonotype occurred a few times. CDR3 sequence reads: CASSSNGQGSSIYF. As DNA, the CDR3 is TGTGCCAGCAGCTCCAACGGACAGGGTAGTTCCATATATTTT. This chain connects TRBV7-2 to TRBJ1-3, with TRBD1 matching 8 bases. The V and J ends lost 4 bases and 11 bases, in that order; junction bases with no gene match: 10. The CDR3 has 14 amino acids. Germline loops: CDR1 SGHTA, CDR2 FQGNSA.

This clonotype was detected many times. CDR3 nucleotides: TGTGCCAGCAGCCTGACGGGGAACACTGAAGCTTTCTTT. Residues: CASSLTGNTEAFF. V usage is TRBV28 and J usage is TRBJ1-1; D uncertain. The CDR3 contains 13 residues. Germline CDR1 MDHEN, CDR2 SYDVKM. V lost 6 bases to trimming and J lost 1 base, with 9 bases between them.

This chain joins TRBV11-2 and TRBJ2-1, with D tentatively TRBD1 (5 bases). V lost 5 bases and J lost 3, with 14 bases in between. Per germline, CDR1 SGHAT and CDR2 FQNNGV. This CDR3 is built from 15 residues. The CDR3 DNA reads as TGTGCCAGCAGCCCTTTGGGGCGGATCTACAATGAGCAGTTCTTC. This encodes CASSPLGRIYNEQFF.

Worth noting for this clonotype: A much bigger clone sits one base away, suggesting this may be a read error. The gene calls are TRBV6-1 and TRBJ2-1; the match to TRBD1 covers 9 bases. This CDR3 is built from 15 residues. Trimming took 6 bases from V and 5 from J; bases not matched to a gene: 8. Germline CDR1 MNHNS, CDR2 SASEGT. The CDR3 sequence is CASRTGTGSHNEQFF. As DNA, the CDR3 is TGTGCCAGCAGGACCGGGACAGGGTCCCACAATGAGCAGTTCTTC.

A few counts support this clonotype. The chain joins TRBV20-1 to TRBJ1-1; 7 positions agree with TRBD1. Germline V gene sequence: CDR1 DFQATT, CDR2 SNEGSKA (reference sequence). The CDR3 is made up of 13 amino acids. Trimming took 3 bases from V and 4 from J; bases not matched to a gene: 5. CDR3 loop: CSARAAGGTEAFF. Here the CDR3 DNA reads TGCAGTGCTAGGGCGGCAGGGGGCACTGAAGCTTTCTTT.

To note about this clonotype: A read error may explain this, as a much larger clone is one base away. CDR3 sequence (DNA): TGTGCCAGCAGCCCGCCCGAGGAGAAGACCCAGCACTTC. This gives the protein CASSPPEEKTQHF. The rearrangement uses TRBV12-3 or TRBV12-4 and TRBJ2-5; D is unclear. This CDR3 is 13 amino acids long.

This clonotype occurred a few times. J is TRBJ2-4 and V is TRBV7-9; TRBD2 matches 9 bases. Germline V gene lookup returns CDR1 SEHNR and CDR2 FQNEAQ (reference sequence). CDR3 size: 17 residues. V dropped 4 bases and J dropped 5; count of bases not matched to a gene: 12. CDR3 in amino acids: CASSSWGSGSSQNIQYF. In DNA, the CDR3 is TGTGCCAGCAGCTCGTGGGGTAGCGGGAGTTCGCAAAACATTCAGTACTTC.

J is TRBJ2-5 and V is TRBV5-1, with a possible D match to TRBD1 (6 bases). CDR1 SGHRS and CDR2 YFSETQ come from the germline V gene. The CDR3 is 15 residues long. Trimming shortened V by 3 bases and J by 2 bases, and 14 bases separated the two germline ends. CDR3 sequence reads: CASSSDGTPQETQYF. The CDR3 DNA follows: TGCGCCAGCAGCTCGGACGGGACACCGCAAGAGACCCAGTACTTC.

Many counts were recorded for this clonotype. V gene TRBV6-9 combines with J gene TRBJ1-1; maybe TRBD1 (5 bases). The CDR3 is made up of 13 amino acids. V lost 4 bases, J lost 3 bases, and 9 bases lay in between. Per germline, CDR1 MNHGY and CDR2 SVAAGI. The chain's CDR3 is CASSFGGYTEAFF. As DNA, the CDR3 is TGTGCCAGCAGTTTTGGGGGGTACACTGAAGCTTTCTTT.

This clonotype was counted only a few times. The rearrangement joins TRBV5-6 to TRBJ2-2; D is ambiguous. The germline V and J ends were trimmed by 3 bases and 6 bases, with 9 bases remaining between them. Germline CDR1 SGHDT, CDR2 YYEEEE. There are 13 residues in the CDR3. Here the CDR3 reads CASSSPGSGELFF. In DNA, the CDR3 is TGTGCCAGCAGCTCCCCCGGGTCCGGGGAGCTGTTTTTT.

In this sample, this clonotype turned up a few times. V usage is TRBV30 and J usage is TRBJ1-4, with TRBD1 as a possible D gene (6 bases). CDR1 and CDR2 (germline): GTSNPN, SVGIG (reference sequence). CDR3 size: 12 residues. V was trimmed by 4 bases and J by 6 bases, leaving 9 bases between them. This chain's CDR3 is CAWTGDDEKLFF. DNA of the CDR3: TGTGCCTGGACAGGGGATGATGAAAAACTGTTTTTT.

Many counts were recorded for this clonotype. The chain combines TRBV5-1 with TRBJ1-1, with D tentatively TRBD1 (5 bases). The germline CDR1 and CDR2 sequences are SGHRS and YFSETQ. Trimming took 0 bases from V and 3 from J, leaving 15 bases between them. CDR3 size: 16 residues. CDR3 in amino acids: CASSLGSGRADTEAFF. Written as DNA, the CDR3 is TGCGCCAGCAGCTTGGGTTCGGGCAGGGCGGACACTGAAGCTTTCTTT.

The rearrangement links TRBV20-1 to TRBJ1-5, with 7 bases that match TRBD1. The germline V gene encodes CDR1 DFQATT and CDR2 SNEGSKA (reference sequence). Unmatched junction bases numbered 12, after V lost 7 bases and J lost 3 bases. This CDR3 region has 15 residues. CDR3 in DNA: TGCAGTGTCCCAAAACGACAGGGATACAATCAGCCCCAGCATTTT. Its protein product is CSVPKRQGYNQPQHF.

The V gene is TRBV5-1, the J gene TRBJ2-7; a weak D match, TRBD1 (5 bases). This CDR3 has 12 amino acids. Germline loops: CDR1 SGHRS, CDR2 YFSETQ. V lost 2 bases and J lost 8, with 11 bases in between. CDR3 DNA sequence: TGCGCCAGCAGCTTTGACAGCTCCCAGCAGTACTTC. This translates into CASSFDSSQQYF.

This clonotype was picked up many times. V usage is TRBV12-3 or TRBV12-4 and J usage is TRBJ2-7; D perhaps matches TRBD2 (5 bases). V gave up 3 bases and J gave up 4 bases, with 7 bases separating them. The CDR3 length is 12 residues. The CDR3 reads CASSFGGYEQYF. CDR3 nucleotides: TGTGCCAGCAGTTTCGGAGGTTACGAGCAGTACTTC.

This clonotype came up a few times. A read error may be the cause here, since a much bigger clone is one base away. The chain links TRBV3-1 to TRBJ2-7; TRBD1 matches at 10 bases. CDR1 and CDR2 (germline): LGHDT, YNNKEL (reference sequence). CDR3 size: 15 residues. V trimming: 2 bases; J trimming: 7 bases; junction bases outside the gene matches: 8. CDR3 sequence reads: CASSQSWDRGGEQYF. CDR3 nucleotides: TGTGCCAGCAGCCAATCCTGGGACAGGGGAGGAGAGCAGTACTTC.

Worth noting for this clonotype: Possible read error: a much larger clone is one base away. This chain links TRBV25-1 with TRBJ2-5, with D uncertain. Trimming left V 4 bases short and J 4 bases short, with 4 bases between. Germline V lookup: CDR1 MGHDK, CDR2 SYGVNS. This CDR3 region has 11 residues. This chain's CDR3 is CASSARETQYF. CDR3 DNA: TGTGCCAGCAGTGCCAGAGAGACCCAGTACTTC.

This clonotype was detected only a few times. This sequence joins TRBV19 and TRBJ2-7; 9 bases align to TRBD1. The CDR3 length is 16 residues. The germline CDR1 and CDR2 sequences are LNHDA and SQIVND (reference sequence). V was pared by 5 bases and J by 1 base, with 9 bases of the junction left unmatched. Written as DNA, the CDR3 is TGTGCCAGTAGTGTCGCTGGGGACAGGGCATCCTACGAGCAGTACTTC. Translated: CASSVAGDRASYEQYF.

The V and J genes are TRBV2 and TRBJ2-1; D possibly uses TRBD1 or TRBD2 (6 bases each). CDR1 is SNHLY, CDR2 FYNNEI, per germline. This CDR3 region has 15 residues. V dropped 2 bases and J dropped 2 bases, with 10 bases sitting between them. The CDR3 reads CASSEQRGAYNEQFF. The CDR3 bases are TGTGCCAGCAGTGAACAAAGGGGGGCCTACAATGAGCAGTTCTTC.

This clonotype was seen only a few times. J is TRBJ2-5 and V is TRBV18; tentatively, D is TRBD1 (5 bases). CDR1 KGHSH and CDR2 LQKENI come from the germline V gene. V lost 0 bases to trimming and J lost 5 bases, with 13 bases between them. The length of the CDR3 is 15 residues. The CDR3 nucleotides are TGTGCCAGCTCACCACCGGCCCAGGGTGGGGAGACCCAGTACTTC. Residues: CASSPPAQGGETQYF.

The table lists this clonotype with a few counts. V gene TRBV20-1 combines with J gene TRBJ2-5; 11 bases agree with TRBD2. The CDR3 is made up of 17 amino acids. CDR1 is DFQATT and CDR2 is SNEGSKA in the germline V gene (reference sequence). The V segment lost 0 bases and the J segment 5 bases; nucleotides outside the gene matches: 11. The CDR3 coding sequence is TGCAGTGCTAGAGATGCGGTAGCGGGAGGGCCCGGGGAGACCCAGTACTTC. It codes for CSARDAVAGGPGETQYF.